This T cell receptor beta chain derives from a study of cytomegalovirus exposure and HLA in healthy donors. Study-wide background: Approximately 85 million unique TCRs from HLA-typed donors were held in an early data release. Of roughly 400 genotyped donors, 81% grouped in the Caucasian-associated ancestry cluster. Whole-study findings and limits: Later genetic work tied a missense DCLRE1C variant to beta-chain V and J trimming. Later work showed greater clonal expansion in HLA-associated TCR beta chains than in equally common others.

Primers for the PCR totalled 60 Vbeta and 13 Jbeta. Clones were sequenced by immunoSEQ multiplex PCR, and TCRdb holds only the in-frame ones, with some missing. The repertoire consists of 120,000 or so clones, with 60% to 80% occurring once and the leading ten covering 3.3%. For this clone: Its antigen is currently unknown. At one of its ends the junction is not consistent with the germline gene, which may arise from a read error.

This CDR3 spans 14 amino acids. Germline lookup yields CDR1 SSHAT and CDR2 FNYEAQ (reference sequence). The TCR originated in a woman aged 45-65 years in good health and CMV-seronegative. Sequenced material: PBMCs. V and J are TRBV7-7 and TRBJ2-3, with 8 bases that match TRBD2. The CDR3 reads CASSNSGSGDTQYF. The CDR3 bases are TGTGCTAGCAGCAACAGCGGGAGTGGAGATACGCAGTATTTT.